This TCR beta chain appears in the sequencing data of a study of T cells in Graves' hyperthyroidism and ophthalmopathy. V lost 4 bases to trimming and J lost 3 bases, with 23 bases between them. CDR1 and CDR2 (germline): SGHRS, YFSETQ. The CDR3 sequence is 18 residues long. RNA transcripts provided the source from which TCR beta CDR3 regions were amplified. Carried out on the TCR CDR3, a first-round RT-PCR used the HTBI primer set. TCRdb reprocessed the multiplex PCR reads via MiXCR and lists one record per CDR3 protein. The table records about 620,000 distinct CDR3 sequences, about 16% of them present only once. This clonotype was seen many times.

The sequencing input was blood. V is TRBV5-1 and J is TRBJ1-3, with D maybe TRBD1 (6 bases). The receptor's source is a woman in her 30s with Graves' hyperthyroidism. The CDR3 here is CASSPEWTAGGDGNTIYF. The CDR3 region has the DNA TGCGCCAGCAGCCCGGAATGGACAGCCGGGGGAGATGGAAACACCATATATTTT.